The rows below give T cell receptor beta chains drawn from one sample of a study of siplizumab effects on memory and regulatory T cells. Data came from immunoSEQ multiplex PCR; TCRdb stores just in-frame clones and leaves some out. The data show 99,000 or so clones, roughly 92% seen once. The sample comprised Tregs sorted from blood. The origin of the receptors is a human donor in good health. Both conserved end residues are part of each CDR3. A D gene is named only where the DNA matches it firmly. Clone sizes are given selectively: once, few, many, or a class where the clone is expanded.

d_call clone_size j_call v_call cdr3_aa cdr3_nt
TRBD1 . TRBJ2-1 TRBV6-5 CASSNPGQGHNEQFF TGTGCCAGCAGTAATCCGGGACAGGGGCACAATGAGCAGTTCTTC
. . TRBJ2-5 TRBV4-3 CASSQQGWPEETQYF TGCGCCAGCAGCCAACAGGGATGGCCGGAAGAGACCCAGTACTTC
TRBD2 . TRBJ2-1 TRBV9 CASSVGGLAGGYEQFF TGTGCCAGCAGCGTAGGGGGACTAGCGGGAGGCTATGAGCAGTTCTTC
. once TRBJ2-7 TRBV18 CASSPSDSREQYF TGTGCCAGCTCCCCTAGCGACAGTCGCGAGCAGTACTTC
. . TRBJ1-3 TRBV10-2 CASSEASGNTIYF TGCGCCAGCAGTGAGGCCTCTGGAAACACCATATATTTT
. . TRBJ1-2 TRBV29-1 CSVVPVDGWWNYGYTF TGCAGCGTTGTCCCGGTAGACGGGTGGTGGAACTATGGCTACACCTTC
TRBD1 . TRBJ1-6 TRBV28 CASSTRRTGGNSPLHF TGTGCCAGCAGCACCCGCCGGACAGGGGGGAATTCACCCCTCCACTTT
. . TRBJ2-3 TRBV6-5 CASSYWQGRTDTQYF TGTGCCAGCAGTTACTGGCAGGGGCGCACAGATACGCAGTATTTT
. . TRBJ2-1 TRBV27 CASSLRSRRYNEQFF TGTGCCAGCAGTTTAAGGTCTAGAAGATACAATGAGCAGTTCTTC
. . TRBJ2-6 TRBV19 CASSVIGANVLTF TGTGCCAGTAGTGTCATAGGGGCCAACGTCCTGACTTTC